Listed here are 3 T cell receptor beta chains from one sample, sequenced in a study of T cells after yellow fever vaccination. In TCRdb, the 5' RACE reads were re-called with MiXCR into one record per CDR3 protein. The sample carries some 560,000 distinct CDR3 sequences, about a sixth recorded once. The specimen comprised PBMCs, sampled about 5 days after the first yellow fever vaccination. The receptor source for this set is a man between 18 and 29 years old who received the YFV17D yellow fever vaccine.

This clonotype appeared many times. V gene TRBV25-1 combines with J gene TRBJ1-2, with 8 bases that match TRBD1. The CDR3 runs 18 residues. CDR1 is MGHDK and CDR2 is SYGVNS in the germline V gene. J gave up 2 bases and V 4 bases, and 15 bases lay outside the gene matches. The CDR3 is CASSASQGVRNTNYGYTF. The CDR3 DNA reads TGTGCCAGCAGTGCTTCACAGGGGGTGAGGAATACCAACTATGGCTACACCTTC.

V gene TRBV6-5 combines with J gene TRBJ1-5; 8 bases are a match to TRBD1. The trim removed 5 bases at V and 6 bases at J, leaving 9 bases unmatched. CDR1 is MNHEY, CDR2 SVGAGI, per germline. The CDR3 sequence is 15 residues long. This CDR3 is CASSNQGALGQPQHF. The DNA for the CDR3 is TGTGCCAGCAGTAACCAGGGGGCTCTCGGTCAGCCCCAGCATTTT.

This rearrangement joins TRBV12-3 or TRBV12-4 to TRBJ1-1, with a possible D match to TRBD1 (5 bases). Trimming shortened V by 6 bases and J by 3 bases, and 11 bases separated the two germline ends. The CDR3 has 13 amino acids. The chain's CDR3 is CASRDPGDTEAFF. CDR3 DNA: TGTGCCAGCAGGGACCCGGGGGACACTGAAGCTTTCTTT.